The TCR beta chain described here comes from a study of blood T cell repertoires in COVID-19. CDR1 SGHKS and CDR2 YYEKEE come from the germline V gene (reference sequence). V was clipped by 4 bases and J by 11 bases, with 23 bases between them. CDR3 length: 15 amino acids. TCRdb keeps only in-frame clones here, not all; method: immunoSEQ multiplex PCR. The sample carries 400,000 to 450,000 clones, around 89% recorded once. V gene TRBV5-5 combines with J gene TRBJ2-3; D might be TRBD1 (7 bases). Sequenced material: peripheral blood. This clonotype was obtained from a woman in her thirties or forties with COVID-19, enrolled during active disease. This CDR3 is CASSPSPGGIRVQYF. The CDR3 nucleotides read TGTGCCAGCAGCCCCTCGCCAGGGGGGATAAGGGTGCAGTATTTT.